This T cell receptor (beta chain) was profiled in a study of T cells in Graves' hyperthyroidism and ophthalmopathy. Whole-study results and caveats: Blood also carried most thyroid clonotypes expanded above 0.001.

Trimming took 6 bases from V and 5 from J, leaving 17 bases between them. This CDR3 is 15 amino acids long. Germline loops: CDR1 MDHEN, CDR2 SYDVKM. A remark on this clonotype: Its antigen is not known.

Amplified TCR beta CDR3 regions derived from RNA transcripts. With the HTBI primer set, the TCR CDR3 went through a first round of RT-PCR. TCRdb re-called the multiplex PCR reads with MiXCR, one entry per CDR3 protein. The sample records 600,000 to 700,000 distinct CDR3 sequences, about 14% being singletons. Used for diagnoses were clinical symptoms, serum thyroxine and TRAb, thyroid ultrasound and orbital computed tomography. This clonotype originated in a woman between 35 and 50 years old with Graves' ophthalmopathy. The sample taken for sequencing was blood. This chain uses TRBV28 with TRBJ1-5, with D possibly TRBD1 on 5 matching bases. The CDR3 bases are TGTGCCAGCAGCCTTCTAAGCGGGGACCATCAGCCCCAGCATTTT. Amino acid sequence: CASSLLSGDHQPQHF.